This T cell receptor (beta chain) was sequenced for a study of CD8 T cells in ankylosing spondylitis. By quantitative 5'-RACE with molecular barcodes, the TCR beta libraries were made. TCRdb fed the 5' RACE reads into MiXCR, producing one record per CDR3 protein. This table holds approximately 540,000 distinct CDR3 sequences, over 9.5% found once. Germline CDR1 and CDR2: KGHDR and SFDVKD. The CDR3 consists of 14 residues. The V gene lost 5 bases and the J gene lost 3 bases, with 11 bases spanning the gap. Findings of the study overall: Ankylosing spondylitis blood appeared to be characterized by a TCR beta motif of fewer than ten highly homologous variants. Previously reported in reactive arthritis synovial fluid and blood were some of the motif variants.

To note about this clonotype: Its antigen is unidentified.

The source material was blood, either unsorted or a sorted T cell fraction (not recorded which). This clonotype was obtained from a male donor with ankylosing spondylitis. The chain recombines TRBV24-1 with TRBJ2-3; no clear D gene. This CDR3 is CATSALLETDTQYF. For the CDR3, the DNA is TGTGCCACCAGTGCTCTCTTGGAGACAGATACGCAGTATTTT.